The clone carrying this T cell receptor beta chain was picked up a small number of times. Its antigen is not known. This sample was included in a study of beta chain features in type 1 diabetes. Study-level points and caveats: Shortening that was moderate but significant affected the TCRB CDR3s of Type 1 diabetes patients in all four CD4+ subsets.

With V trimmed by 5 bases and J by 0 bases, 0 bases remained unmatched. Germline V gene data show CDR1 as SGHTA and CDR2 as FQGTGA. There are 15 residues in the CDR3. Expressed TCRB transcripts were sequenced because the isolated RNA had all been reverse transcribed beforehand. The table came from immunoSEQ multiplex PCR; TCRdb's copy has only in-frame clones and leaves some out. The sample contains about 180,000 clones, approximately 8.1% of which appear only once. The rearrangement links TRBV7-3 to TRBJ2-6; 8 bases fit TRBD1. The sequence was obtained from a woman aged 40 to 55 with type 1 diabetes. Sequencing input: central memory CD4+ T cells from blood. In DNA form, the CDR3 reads TGTGCCAGCAGCACAGGGGGCTCTGGGGCCAACGTCCTGACTTTC. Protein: CASSTGGSGANVLTF.